One sample yielded the 28 T cell receptor beta chains listed below, sequenced in a study of blood T cells in healthy people across ages. Primers used in a second PCR of roughly 6 to 11 cycles were a sample-barcoded 5' primer and a J-beta primer mix. One entry per CDR3 protein results from TCRdb running MiXCR on the 5' RACE reads. The table has over 1,500,000 distinct CDR3 sequences, around 40% seen once. Material for sequencing was blood. The origin of the receptors is a human donor in good health.

This clonotype has a single count. A much larger clone is a single base away; this may be a read error. No DNA is shown, since the ends of the CDR3 on it are uncertain; the CDR3 is the one TCRdb lists. The chain links TRBV28 to TRBJ2-1; TRBD2 is the table's D call, not checked against the DNA. Termini included, the CDR3 measures 15 amino acids. Germline CDR1 is MDHEN and CDR2 is SYDVKM. The CDR3 loop is CASSLVAGGNNERFF.

V and J are TRBV27 and TRBJ2-3, with a possible D match to TRBD2 (5 bases). Germline CDR1 MNHEY, CDR2 SMNVEV (reference sequence). The CDR3 extends over 18 amino acids. Trimming pared 5 bases from V and 5 bases from J, leaving 26 bases between. The CDR3 DNA follows: TGTGCCAGCAGTATTACCCGTACCGGGTTTCGAGCGGAAGATACGCAGTATTTT. Residues: CASSITRTGFRAEDTQYF.

The V and J genes are TRBV11-3 and TRBJ2-7; 8 bases map to TRBD2. The CDR3 runs to 13 residues. J was trimmed by 9 bases and V by 4 bases; bases with no gene match: 8. The V gene's germline CDR1 is SGHNT and CDR2 YENEEA. This chain's CDR3 is CASSSRGGNGQYF. The CDR3 DNA reads as TGTGCCAGCAGCTCCCGGGGGGGTAATGGGCAGTACTTC.

This clonotype was found a few times. The chain recombines TRBV18 with TRBJ1-1; D not certain. Trimming removed 2 bases at V and 6 bases at J, with 13 bases between. This CDR3 has 14 residues. Germline V gene lookup returns CDR1 KGHSH and CDR2 LQKENI. The CDR3 DNA sequence: TGTGCCAGCTCACCAGAAGGGCAGGACTCTGAAGCTTTCTTT. Translated, it gives CASSPEGQDSEAFF. Full variable domain (outside the CDR3, taken from reference TRBV18 and TRBJ1-1): NAGVMQNPRHLVRRRGQEARLRCSPMKGHSHVYWYRQLPEEGLKFMVYLQKENIIDESGMPKERFSAEFPKEGPSILRIQQVVRGDSAAYFCASSPEGQDSEAFFGQGTRLTVV.

This chain links TRBV7-2 with TRBJ2-1, with D perhaps TRBD2 (6 bases). The CDR3 totals 16 residues. Germline V gene data show CDR1 as SGHTA and CDR2 as FQGNSA. Trimming cost V 3 bases and J 0 bases, with 12 bases left between them. The CDR3 loop is CASSFPAGGSYNEQFF. CDR3 coding DNA: TGTGCCAGCAGCTTCCCAGCCGGGGGCTCCTACAATGAGCAGTTCTTC.

This clonotype appeared a few times. The chain uses TRBV3-1 and TRBJ1-2, with 8 bases that match TRBD1. Germline CDR1 reads LGHDT; CDR2 reads YNNKEL (reference sequence). The ends lost 3 bases at V and 6 bases at J; junction bases unmatched: 6. The CDR3 is 14 residues long. CDR3 DNA: TGTGCCAGCAGCCAGCTGCAGGGGGCTGATGGCTACACCTTC. This sequence encodes CASSQLQGADGYTF.

This clonotype has more than one count but fewer than ten. The chain carries TRBV3-1 and TRBJ2-1, with D perhaps being TRBD1 or TRBD2 (6 bases each). From germline, CDR1 is LGHDT and CDR2 YNNKEL (reference sequence). There are 19 residues in the CDR3. Trimming removed 4 bases at V and 2 bases at J, with 24 bases between. CDR3 residues: CASSPLRSGGGRTYNEQFF. DNA of the CDR3: TGTGCCAGCAGCCCTCTCCGGTCTGGAGGGGGGCGAACCTACAATGAGCAGTTCTTC.

The J gene is TRBJ2-4, the V gene TRBV6-1; unclear D gene. The J call may not be correct, given that the DNA end is closer to TRBJ2-5. This CDR3 is 13 amino acids long. CDR1 is MNHNS, CDR2 SASEGT, per germline. CDR3 sequence: CASRPQNQETQYF. The CDR3 DNA reads TGTGCCAGCAGACCACAGAACCAAGAGACCCAGTACTTC.

This clonotype was detected a few times. The chain joins TRBV4-1 to TRBJ2-1; 8 bases line up with TRBD2. V trimming: 2 bases; J trimming: 10 bases; junction bases outside the gene matches: 7. The CDR3 sequence is 14 residues long. Germline-derived CDR1 and CDR2 are MGHRA and YSYEKL. The CDR3 sequence: CASSQPLAGTEQFF. The CDR3 region has the DNA TGCGCCAGCAGCCAACCTTTAGCGGGGACAGAGCAGTTCTTC.

V usage is TRBV20-1 and J usage is TRBJ2-5; a possible D gene is TRBD2 (5 bases). CDR1 and CDR2 (germline): DFQATT, SNEGSKA (reference sequence). Trimming removed 6 bases at V and 11 bases at J, with 28 bases between. This CDR3 spans 15 amino acids. The CDR3 DNA reads TGCAGTGCCCCGTCGAGTTGGCCAGGAGGAAATGAGCAGTACTTC. This sequence encodes CSAPSSWPGGNEQYF.

V usage is TRBV2 and J usage is TRBJ2-7; D is uncertain. The V end was cut by 7 bases, the J end by 3 bases, with 10 bases between. CDR1 SNHLY and CDR2 FYNNEI come from the germline V gene. The CDR3 is 12 amino acids. DNA of the CDR3: TGTGCCAGCAATAAAGTCTACTACGAGCAGTACTTC. Amino acid sequence: CASNKVYYEQYF.

The V call is TRBV11-3, the J call TRBJ2-7; unclear D gene. Germline values: CDR1 SGHNT, CDR2 YENEEA. CDR3 length: 16 amino acids. V dropped 2 bases and J dropped 7 bases, with 21 bases sitting between them. CDR3 in amino acids: CASSLSRTSAYNEQYF. CDR3 DNA sequence: TGTGCCAGCAGCTTATCAAGGACGTCTGCCTACAATGAGCAGTACTTC. Looking up the rest from reference TRBV11-3 and TRBJ2-7 gives the full variable domain: EAGVVQSPRYKIIEKKQPVAFWCNPISGHNTLYWYLQNLGQGPELLIRYENEEAVDDSQLPKDRFSAERLKGVDSTLKIQPAELGDSAVYLCASSLSRTSAYNEQYFGPGTRLTVT.

A note on this clonotype: The germline gene is not matched at one end of the junction; a read error may be the cause. The chain joins TRBV20-1 to TRBJ2-1; 7 positions agree with TRBD1. The CDR3 sequence is 14 residues long. Germline CDR1 is DFQATT and CDR2 is SNEGSKA (reference sequence). For the CDR3, the DNA is TGCAGTGCCCAACATGTAGGGGGCTACAGTGAGCAGTTCTTC. It is translated as CSAQHVGGYSEQFF.

This clonotype was detected many times. V is TRBV29-1 and J is TRBJ2-7, with 9 bases aligning to TRBD1. With V trimmed by 6 bases and J by 4 bases, 7 bases remained unmatched. There are 13 residues in the CDR3. CDR1 and CDR2 from the germline V gene are SQVTM and ANQGSEA. This chain's CDR3 is CSVRGQGKYEQYF. Here the CDR3 DNA reads TGCAGCGTCCGAGGACAGGGGAAATACGAGCAGTACTTC.

J is TRBJ2-7 and V is TRBV20-1; TRBD1 might be the D (7 bases). CDR1 and CDR2 from the germline V gene are DFQATT and SNEGSKA (reference sequence). This CDR3 has 13 amino acids. V lost 1 base and J lost 6, with 13 bases in between. The CDR3 loop reads CSARARGDAEQYF. Here the CDR3 DNA reads TGCAGTGCTAGAGCCAGGGGGGATGCCGAGCAGTACTTC.

This chain connects TRBV2 to TRBJ2-1, with D unresolved. V lost 8 bases to trimming and J lost 0 bases, with 11 bases between them. The CDR3 loop spans 14 amino acids. The V gene's germline CDR1 is SNHLY and CDR2 FYNNEI. CDR3 loop: CASQSTDSYNEQFF. As DNA, the CDR3 is TGTGCCAGCCAATCCACAGACTCCTACAATGAGCAGTTCTTC.

The J gene is TRBJ2-3, the V gene TRBV20-1; D not certain. The V end lost 5 bases, the J end lost 4 bases, and 16 bases lay between the germline ends. The germline gives CDR1 DFQATT, CDR2 SNEGSKA (reference sequence). The CDR3 length is 14 residues. CDR3 loop: CSAPQAAQADTQYF. The CDR3 region has the DNA TGCAGTGCTCCCCAGGCGGCGCAGGCAGATACGCAGTATTTT.

V is TRBV12-3 or TRBV12-4 and J is TRBJ2-1; D remains unclear. The CDR3 is made up of 12 amino acids. V was trimmed by 4 bases and J by 5 bases, leaving 6 bases between them. CDR3 in amino acids: CASSSINNEQFF. The CDR3 nucleotides are TGTGCCAGCAGTTCCATAAACAATGAGCAGTTCTTC.

This clonotype was counted only a few times. The chain links TRBV29-1 to TRBJ2-7; no clear D gene. Germline CDR1 reads SQVTM; CDR2 reads ANQGSEA. Trimming pared 1 base from V and 3 bases from J, leaving 10 bases between. The CDR3 has 13 amino acids. The CDR3 sequence: CSVEGEGFYEQYF. The CDR3 coding sequence is TGCAGCGTTGAAGGGGAAGGGTTCTACGAGCAGTACTTC.

This clonotype was counted only a few times. The chain is built from TRBV20-1 and TRBJ2-4; TRBD1 aligns across 9 bases. Looked up from germline, CDR1 is DFQATT and CDR2 is SNEGSKA (reference sequence). The CDR3 contains 15 residues. V lost 3 bases, J lost 2 bases, and 5 bases stayed unmatched. CDR3 loop: CSARRTGVTKNIQYF. The CDR3 region has the DNA TGCAGTGCTAGGAGGACAGGGGTGACCAAAAACATTCAGTACTTC.

This clonotype has a handful of counts. V and J are TRBV10-3 and TRBJ1-2; D gene unclear. CDR1 is ENHRY and CDR2 is SYGVKD in the germline V gene. V was shortened by 2 bases and J by 1 base, with 5 bases between the two germline ends. There are 13 residues in the CDR3. Here the CDR3 reads CAISEQINYGYTF. The CDR3 region has the DNA TGTGCCATCAGTGAGCAGATTAACTATGGCTACACCTTC.

CDR3 nucleotide sequence: TGTGCCAGCAGTGGGGGAGCGACCCAGCATTTT. It yields the protein CASSGGATQHF. This chain links TRBV2 with TRBJ1-5; D ambiguous. The CDR3 is 11 amino acids. Germline values: CDR1 SNHLY, CDR2 FYNNEI. V gave up 4 bases and J gave up 11 bases, with 9 bases separating them. The full variable domain, in which reference TRBV2 and TRBJ1-5 provide the parts outside the CDR3, is EPEVTQTPSHQVTQMGQEVILRCVPISNHLYFYWYRQILGQKVEFLVSFYNNEISEKSEIFDDQFSVERPDGSNFTLKIRSTKLEDSAMYFCASSGGATQHFGDGTRLSIL.

The chain uses TRBV6-6 and TRBJ2-1; D gene uncertain. V was shortened by 3 bases and J by 10 bases, with 19 bases between the two germline ends. Germline values: CDR1 MNHNY, CDR2 SVGAGI (reference sequence). The CDR3 loop spans 15 amino acids. Here the CDR3 DNA reads TGTGCCAGCAGTTATGGCCCCCCAAGGGCCTACGAGCAGTTCTTC. This codes for CASSYGPPRAYEQFF.

This clonotype is a singleton in its sample. The junction and the germline gene differ at one end; a read error may be behind it. The chain uses TRBV28 and TRBJ2-3; 8 bases fit TRBD2. Looked up from germline, CDR1 is MDHEN and CDR2 is SYDVKM. The CDR3 has 16 residues. The CDR3 loop reads CASSSGGRGVADTQYF. The CDR3 coding sequence is TGTGCCAGCTCCTCGGGGGGGCGGGGGGTCGCAGATACACAGTATTTT.

Only a few counts were recorded for this clonotype. The chain joins TRBV10-3 to TRBJ2-1; the match to TRBD2 covers 11 bases. J gave up 7 bases and V 6 bases, and 11 bases lay outside the gene matches. The CDR3 runs to 16 residues. Germline-derived CDR1 and CDR2 are ENHRY and SYGVKD. In DNA form, the CDR3 reads TGTGCCATCAGCGGAGTGACTAGCGGGGTTAGTAATGAGCAGTTCTTC. Encoded protein: CAISGVTSGVSNEQFF.

The chain joins TRBV7-2 to TRBJ2-5; 7 positions agree with TRBD1. V was pared by 2 bases and J by 4 bases, with 7 bases of the junction left unmatched. CDR1 is SGHTA, CDR2 FQGNSA, per germline. The CDR3 is 15 residues long. The CDR3 spells CASSLRGQYSETQYF. The CDR3 DNA sequence: TGTGCCAGCAGCTTAAGGGGACAGTACTCAGAGACCCAGTACTTC.

This clonotype was counted between two and nine times. The chain carries TRBV11-1 and TRBJ2-3, with TRBD1 matching over 7 bases. With 7 bases clipped from V and 2 bases from J, the junction kept 9 bases outside the gene matches. CDR1 is SGHAT and CDR2 is FQDESV in the germline V gene (reference sequence). CDR3 length: 15 amino acids. The CDR3 bases are TGTGCCAGCACCGCGACAGGGTTGTTCACAGATACGCAGTATTTT. Its protein product is CASTATGLFTDTQYF.

CDR3 protein: CASGWIDRGLGGQYF. DNA for the CDR3: TGTGCTAGTGGTTGGATTGACAGGGGGCTAGGCGGGCAGTACTTC. The chain carries TRBV12-5 and TRBJ2-5; 10 nucleotides agree with TRBD1. CDR3 length: 15 residues. V lost 4 bases and J lost 11; bases outside the gene matches: 13. Germline V gives CDR1 LGHNT, CDR2 FRNRAP.